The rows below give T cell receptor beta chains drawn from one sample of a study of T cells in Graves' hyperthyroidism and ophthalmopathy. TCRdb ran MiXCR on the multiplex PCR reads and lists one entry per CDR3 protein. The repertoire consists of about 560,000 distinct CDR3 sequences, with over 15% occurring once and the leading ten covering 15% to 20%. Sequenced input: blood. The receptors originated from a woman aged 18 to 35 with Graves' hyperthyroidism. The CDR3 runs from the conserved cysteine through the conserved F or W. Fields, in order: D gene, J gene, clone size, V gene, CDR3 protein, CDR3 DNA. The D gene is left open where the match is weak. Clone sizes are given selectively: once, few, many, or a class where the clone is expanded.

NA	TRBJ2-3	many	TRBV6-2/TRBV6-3	CASSYSPEGGTDTQYF	TGTGCCAGCAGTTACTCACCGGAGGGAGGAACAGATACGCAGTATTTT
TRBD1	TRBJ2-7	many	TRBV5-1	CASSLVRDRGSEQYF	TGCGCCAGCAGCTTGGTCCGGGACAGGGGAAGCGAGCAGTACTTC
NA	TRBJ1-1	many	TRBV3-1	CASSPSKVRRTEAFF	TGTGCCAGCAGCCCCTCTAAGGTCAGGCGGACTGAAGCTTTCTTT
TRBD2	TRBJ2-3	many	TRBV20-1	CSASYRLAGIDTQYF	TGCAGTGCTAGTTACCGACTAGCGGGGATAGATACGCAGTATTTT
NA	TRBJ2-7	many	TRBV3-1	CASSQSVARADYEQYF	TGTGCCAGCAGCCAATCTGTCGCGAGGGCAGACTACGAGCAGTACTTC
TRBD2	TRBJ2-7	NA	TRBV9	CASSSRKTSGAPYEQYF	TGTGCCAGCAGCTCCAGAAAGACTAGCGGGGCCCCCTACGAGCAGTACTTC
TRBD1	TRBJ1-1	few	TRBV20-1	CSANRQGTGMNTEAFF	TGCAGTGCTAACCGACAGGGGACAGGGATGAACACTGAAGCTTTCTTT
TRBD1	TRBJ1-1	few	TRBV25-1	CASSEINRGGTEAFF	TGTGCCAGCAGTGAAATAAACAGGGGCGGCACTGAAGCTTTCTTT
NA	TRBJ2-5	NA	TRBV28	CASSVSGEGFIGETQYF	TGTGCCAGCAGTGTGTCGGGAGAGGGTTTTATTGGGGAGACCCAGTACTTC
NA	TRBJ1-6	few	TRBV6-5	CASSYDAGLGSPLHF	TGTGCCAGCAGTTATGACGCCGGGTTGGGTTCACCCCTCCACTTT
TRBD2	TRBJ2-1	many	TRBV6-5	CASSYSGLAGVYNEQFF	TGTGCCAGCAGTTACTCAGGACTAGCGGGGGTATACAATGAGCAGTTCTTC
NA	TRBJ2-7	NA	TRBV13	CASSLYQAWEQYF	TGTGCCAGCAGCTTATATCAGGCCTGGGAGCAGTACTTC
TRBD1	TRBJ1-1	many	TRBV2	CASSGTGDTEAFF	TGTGCCAGCAGTGGGACAGGGGACACTGAAGCTTTCTTT
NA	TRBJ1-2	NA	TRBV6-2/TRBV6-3	CATQTEWDYGYTF	TGTGCCACCCAGACAGAATGGGACTATGGCTACACCTTC